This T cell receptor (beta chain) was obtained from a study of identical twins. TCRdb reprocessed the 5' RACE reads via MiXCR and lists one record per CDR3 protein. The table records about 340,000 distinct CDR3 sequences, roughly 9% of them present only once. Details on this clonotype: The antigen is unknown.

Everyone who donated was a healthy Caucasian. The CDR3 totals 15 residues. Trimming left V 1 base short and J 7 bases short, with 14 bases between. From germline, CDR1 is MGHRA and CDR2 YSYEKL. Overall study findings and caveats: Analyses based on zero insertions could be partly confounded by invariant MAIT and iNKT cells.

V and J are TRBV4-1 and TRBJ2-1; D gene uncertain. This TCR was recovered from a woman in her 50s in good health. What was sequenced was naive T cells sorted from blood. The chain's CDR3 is CASSQVVLPVNEQFF. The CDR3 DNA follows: TGCGCCAGCAGCCAAGTAGTACTACCGGTGAATGAGCAGTTCTTC.